These 11 T cell receptor beta chains share one sample of origin, sequenced in a study of blood T cell repertoires in COVID-19. TCRdb's table, derived via immunoSEQ multiplex PCR, lists solely in-frame clones and lacks some. Here the sample spans approximately 300,000 clones, around nine tenths being singletons. Sequenced: PBMCs or T cells enriched from blood (not recorded which). The receptors were gathered from a woman younger than 45 who had recovered from COVID-19.

This clone was seen just once. The chain carries TRBV20-1 and TRBJ2-5; D is possibly TRBD2 (6 bases). Germline CDR1 DFQATT, CDR2 SNEGSKA (reference sequence). Trimming cost V 3 bases and J 7 bases, with 15 bases left between them. The CDR3 totals 13 residues. In nucleotides, the CDR3 is TGCAGTGCTAGTGGGAGGTGGCTGTGGACCCAGTACTTC. It codes for CSASGRWLWTQYF.

The chain has TRBV10-2 and TRBJ2-7; D is undetermined. The germline V gene encodes CDR1 WSHSY and CDR2 SAAADI. With 4 bases removed from V and 3 bases from J, the gap between germline ends came to 4 bases. CDR3 length: 11 amino acids. The CDR3 region has the DNA TGCGCCAGCAGTGTGAGCTACGAGCAGTACTTC. Translated, it gives CASSVSYEQYF.

V gene TRBV11-2 combines with J gene TRBJ2-1; no definite D call. Trimming removed 0 bases from V and 8 bases from J, with 5 bases in between. The CDR3 loop spans 12 amino acids. The germline V gene encodes CDR1 SGHAT and CDR2 FQNNGV. This CDR3 reads CASSLDRDEQFF. The CDR3 nucleotides read TGTGCCAGCAGCTTAGATCGAGATGAGCAGTTCTTC.

The chain couples TRBV7-9 to TRBJ2-7; possible D gene TRBD2, 6 bases. Germline CDR1 reads SEHNR; CDR2 reads FQNEAQ (reference sequence). The germline V and J ends were trimmed by 5 bases and 2 bases, with 16 bases remaining between them. CDR3 length: 15 residues. CDR3 nucleotide sequence: TGTGCCAGCAGCCGCAGTCACGGGAGAACCTACGAGCAGTACTTC. This translates into CASSRSHGRTYEQYF.

The J gene is TRBJ2-1, the V gene TRBV28; 14 positions agree with TRBD2. V shed 5 bases and J 8 bases; nucleotides not matched to a gene: 5. The germline V gene has CDR1 MDHEN and CDR2 SYDVKM. The CDR3 loop spans 15 amino acids. The CDR3 DNA is TGTGCCAGCAGTCAGACTAGCGGGGGGGCCGATGAGCAGTTCTTC. Encoded protein: CASSQTSGGADEQFF.

The CDR3 reads CASSTWQGTDTQYF. The CDR3 DNA follows: TGTGCCAGCAGTACCTGGCAGGGCACAGATACGCAGTATTTT. The genes are TRBV28 and TRBJ2-3; D gene ambiguous. The CDR3 length is 14 residues. Germline V gene lookup returns CDR1 MDHEN and CDR2 SYDVKM. Deletions cut 5 bases from V and 1 base from J, with 10 bases between.

The rearrangement joins TRBV28 to TRBJ1-1; D may be TRBD1 (5 bases). V shed 2 bases and J shed 8 bases, with 12 bases lying between them. The CDR3 runs 13 residues. Per germline, CDR1 MDHEN and CDR2 SYDVKM. This CDR3 is CASSLPGTIEAFF. CDR3 sequence (DNA): TGTGCCAGCAGTTTACCAGGGACTATAGAAGCTTTCTTT.

J is TRBJ2-1 and V is TRBV2; possible D gene TRBD2, 6 bases. In germline, CDR1 is SNHLY, CDR2 FYNNEI. Trimming took off 5 bases at V and 4 bases at J, with 12 bases between the two ends. The CDR3 extends over 14 amino acids. The CDR3 coding sequence is TGTGCCAGCAGTTTCCGGGGGAGGTACAATGAGCAGTTCTTC. Translated, it gives CASSFRGRYNEQFF.

The J gene is TRBJ2-7, the V gene TRBV7-9, with 8 positions matching TRBD1. Per germline, CDR1 SEHNR and CDR2 FQNEAQ (reference sequence). The CDR3 totals 15 residues. V trimming: 1 base; J trimming: 6 bases; junction bases outside the gene matches: 8. The chain's CDR3 is CASSLDYGRGREQYF. The CDR3 bases are TGTGCCAGCAGCTTAGATTACGGCAGGGGGCGCGAGCAGTACTTC.

This chain connects TRBV5-5 to TRBJ1-2; TRBD1 matches 7 bases. Germline assignment: CDR1 SGHKS and CDR2 YYEKEE (reference sequence). V was pared by 1 base and J by 5 bases, with 8 bases of the junction left unmatched. This CDR3 has 15 residues. The CDR3 nucleotides are TGTGCCAGCAGCTTGCGGCCGACAGGGTTATATGGCTACACCTTC. Its translation is CASSLRPTGLYGYTF.

This chain joins TRBV6-9 and TRBJ1-5, with 10 positions matching TRBD1. The ends lost 3 bases at V and 5 bases at J; junction bases unmatched: 4. CDR1 is MNHGY, CDR2 SVAAGI, per germline. The CDR3 contains 15 residues. Here the CDR3 DNA reads TGTGCCAGCAGTTACCCCGGACAGGGGGATCAGCCCCAGCATTTT. It specifies CASSYPGQGDQPQHF.